Presented here are 16 T cell receptor beta chains from one specimen sequenced in a study of cytomegalovirus exposure and HLA in healthy donors. This PCR relied on a set of 60 Vbeta primers and 13 Jbeta primers. TCRdb's table, derived via immunoSEQ multiplex PCR, lists solely in-frame clones and lacks some. The sample records 100,000 or so clones, roughly 71% being singletons. Material for sequencing was PBMCs. Every receptor here comes from a man between 50 and 59 years old in good health and CMV-seronegative.

The rearrangement uses TRBV19 and TRBJ2-3; 9 bases map to TRBD2. From germline, CDR1 is LNHDA and CDR2 SQIVND (reference sequence). V shed 7 bases, J shed 3 bases, and the junction held 8 bases outside the gene matches. This CDR3 contains 15 residues. CDR3 loop: CASTDRAGGTDTQYF. The CDR3 nucleotides read TGTGCCAGTACCGATCGAGCGGGAGGTACAGATACGCAGTATTTT. Full variable domain (outside the CDR3, taken from reference TRBV19 and TRBJ2-3): DGGITQSPKYLFRKEGQNVTLSCEQNLNHDAMYWYRQDPGQGLRLIYYSQIVNDFQKGDIAEGYSVSREKKESFPLTVTSAQKNPTAFYLCASTDRAGGTDTQYFGPGTRLTVL.

In this sample, this clone turned up a few times. V is TRBV5-6 and J is TRBJ2-1, with D unresolved. V lost 0 bases to trimming and J lost 1 base, with 5 bases between them. This CDR3 region has 14 residues. Germline V gives CDR1 SGHDT, CDR2 YYEEEE. The CDR3 loop is CASSLASSYNEQFF. The CDR3 DNA is TGTGCCAGCAGCTTGGCCAGTTCCTACAATGAGCAGTTCTTC.

This chain uses TRBV27 with TRBJ2-2; perhaps TRBD1 as D (5 bases). This CDR3 region has 14 residues. The V end was cut by 0 bases, the J end by 8 bases, with 10 bases between. Germline CDR1 MNHEY, CDR2 SMNVEV (reference sequence). The CDR3 region is CASSLSLGEGELFF. DNA of the CDR3: TGTGCCAGCAGTTTATCTTTAGGGGAAGGGGAGCTGTTTTTT.

This clone was detected once. The chain is built from TRBV6-6 and TRBJ2-3, with 11 bases aligning to TRBD2. Losses at the gene ends were 8 bases for V and 4 bases for J; bases not matched to a gene: 5. The germline V gene encodes CDR1 MNHNY and CDR2 SVGAGI (reference sequence). This CDR3 has 14 amino acids. Here the CDR3 reads CASRGSGRADTQYF. The CDR3 DNA reads TGTGCCAGCCGGGGTAGCGGGAGGGCAGATACGCAGTATTTT.

This chain uses TRBV7-2 with TRBJ2-7; TRBD2 agrees at 7 bases. The CDR3 has 14 amino acids. Germline V gene lookup returns CDR1 SGHTA and CDR2 FQGNSA. The V gene end was trimmed by 5 bases and the J gene end by 2 bases; junction bases not matched to a gene: 6. In DNA form, the CDR3 reads TGTGCCAGCAGCCTGGGGGGGACCGCCTACGAGCAGTACTTC. Its protein product is CASSLGGTAYEQYF.

CDR3 sequence (DNA): TGCGCCAGCAGCGCGGGACAGGGTGAAAACACCATATATTTT. Translated, it gives CASSAGQGENTIYF. This rearrangement joins TRBV10-2 to TRBJ1-3; TRBD1 matches at 9 bases. This CDR3 contains 14 residues. V lost 6 bases and J lost 6; bases outside the gene matches: 6. Germline V gene data show CDR1 as WSHSY and CDR2 as SAAADI.

CDR3 amino acids: CAIAAGSQPQHF. In nucleotides, the CDR3 is TGTGCCATCGCGGCAGGGTCTCAGCCCCAGCATTTT. This chain links TRBV10-3 with TRBJ1-5, with D possibly TRBD1 on 5 matching bases. The germline V and J ends were trimmed by 8 bases and 6 bases, with 11 bases remaining between them. This CDR3 region has 12 residues. Germline V gene lookup returns CDR1 ENHRY and CDR2 SYGVKD.

Only a few counts were recorded for this clone. This sequence joins TRBV9 and TRBJ2-1, with 8 bases aligning to TRBD2. Germline loops: CDR1 SGDLS, CDR2 YYNGEE. With V trimmed by 3 bases and J by 1 base, 6 bases remained unmatched. The CDR3 loop spans 16 amino acids. The CDR3 protein is CASSGSAGASYNEQFF. CDR3 coding DNA: TGTGCCAGCAGCGGATCAGCGGGAGCTTCCTACAATGAGCAGTTCTTC.

The chain is built from TRBV6-4 and TRBJ2-3, with D possibly TRBD1 on 6 matching bases. Trimming took 3 bases from V and 4 from J, leaving 11 bases between them. There are 14 residues in the CDR3. Germline V gene data show CDR1 as MRHNA and CDR2 as SNTAGT. The CDR3: CASSEGADADTQYF. CDR3 coding DNA: TGTGCCAGCAGTGAGGGGGCTGACGCAGATACGCAGTATTTT.

The chain combines TRBV7-6 with TRBJ1-4, with D unresolved. The CDR3 has 17 amino acids. V lost 0 bases to trimming and J lost 0 bases, with 11 bases between them. CDR1 SGHVS and CDR2 FNYEAQ come from the germline V gene. CDR3 protein: CASSLAPLRTTNEKLFF. The DNA for the CDR3 is TGTGCCAGCAGCTTAGCGCCCCTTAGAACAACTAATGAAAAACTGTTTTTT.

The genes are TRBV7-2 and TRBJ2-3, with TRBD2 as a possible D gene (6 bases). The CDR3 covers 13 residues. Trimming cost V 4 bases and J 6 bases, with 11 bases left between them. Germline CDR1 reads SGHTA; CDR2 reads FQGNSA. This CDR3 reads CASSSRRADTQYF. CDR3 DNA sequence: TGTGCCAGCAGCTCGAGGAGGGCGGATACGCAGTATTTT.

The chain links TRBV18 to TRBJ1-2; D is perhaps TRBD1 (6 bases). The CDR3 is 15 amino acids. Germline V gene sequence: CDR1 KGHSH, CDR2 LQKENI. Trimming stripped 0 bases from V and 5 bases from J, with 13 bases between. CDR3 nucleotides: TGTGCCAGCTCACCACCCCAGGGGCGAGAATATGGCTACACCTTC. Its translation is CASSPPQGREYGYTF.

The CDR3 region is CASTPTGLATNEKLFF. CDR3 DNA sequence: TGTGCCAGTACCCCGACAGGCCTGGCAACTAATGAAAAACTGTTTTTT. The chain recombines TRBV19 with TRBJ1-4, with a possible D match to TRBD1 (6 bases). The germline V gene has CDR1 LNHDA and CDR2 SQIVND (reference sequence). This CDR3 region has 16 residues. The V and J ends lost 7 bases and 0 bases respectively, with 15 bases between them. The full variable domain, completed using reference TRBV19 and TRBJ1-4, is DGGITQSPKYLFRKEGQNVTLSCEQNLNHDAMYWYRQDPGQGLRLIYYSQIVNDFQKGDIAEGYSVSREKKESFPLTVTSAQKNPTAFYLCASTPTGLATNEKLFFGSGTQLSVL.

The chain links TRBV30 to TRBJ1-4, with D unclear. V lost 0 bases to trimming and J lost 8 bases, with 10 bases between them. Germline-derived CDR1 and CDR2 are GTSNPN and SVGIG (reference sequence). CDR3 length equals 13 residues. The CDR3 DNA is TGTGCCTGGAGTGTACAGACGGGGGAAAAACTGTTTTTT. It codes for CAWSVQTGEKLFF.

The chain uses TRBV29-1 and TRBJ2-5; unclear D gene. V shed 2 bases and J shed 5 bases, with 12 bases lying between them. CDR1 and CDR2 from the germline V gene are SQVTM and ANQGSEA. The CDR3 runs to 13 residues. The chain's CDR3 is CSVEYLSVETQYF. DNA of the CDR3: TGCAGCGTTGAATATCTATCCGTGGAGACCCAGTACTTC.

CDR3 protein: CASSENKVGGETQYF. The CDR3 nucleotides read TGTGCCAGCAGTGAAAACAAGGTGGGGGGGGAGACCCAGTACTTC. This chain links TRBV6-1 with TRBJ2-5, with TRBD2 matching over 7 bases. The CDR3 is made up of 15 amino acids. Germline V gene sequence: CDR1 MNHNS, CDR2 SASEGT. Losses at the gene ends were 2 bases for V and 5 bases for J; bases not matched to a gene: 8.